Below are 20 T cell receptor beta chains sequenced from a single sample in a study of human T cells and chemical hapten exposure. Time point specified: pre-sensitization, week 0. Treatment noted: therapeutic diphenylcyclopropenone sensitization with weekly scalp DPC. TCRdb recomputed calls from the RACE reads with MiXCR, one row per CDR3 protein. The sample records roughly 250,000 distinct CDR3 sequences, around 9.3% being singletons. The sample consisted of whole blood, taken in connection with sensitization to the hapten diphenylcyclopropenone (DPC). The origin of the receptors is a woman in her forties with alopecia areata. Some clones in this sample may be carry-over from other donors' samples.

This rearrangement joins TRBV13 to TRBJ2-7, with 8 positions matching TRBD2. J gave up 0 bases and V 5 bases, and 9 bases lay outside the gene matches. The germline gives CDR1 PRHDT, CDR2 FYEKMQ (reference sequence). This CDR3 comprises 16 residues. The CDR3 sequence is CASSRTSYPLSYEQYF. The CDR3 DNA follows: TGTGCCAGCAGCAGGACTAGCTACCCCCTCTCCTACGAGCAGTACTTC.

This clonotype has only a few counts. The rearrangement joins TRBV7-3 to TRBJ1-5; the D gene is possibly TRBD1 (6 bases). The CDR3 extends over 15 amino acids. CDR1 and CDR2 from the germline V gene are SGHTA and FQGTGA. Trimming cost V 5 bases and J 5 bases, with 16 bases left between them. Here the CDR3 reads CASSQRGSGYQPQHF. The DNA of the CDR3 is TGTGCCAGCAGCCAAAGGGGGTCAGGGTATCAGCCCCAGCATTTT. The entire variable domain, with the rest obtained from reference TRBV7-3 and TRBJ1-5, is as follows: GAGVSQTPSNKVTEKGKYVELRCDPISGHTALYWYRQSLGQGPEFLIYFQGTGAADDSGLPNDRFFAVRPEGSVSTLKIQRTERGDSAVYLCASSQRGSGYQPQHFGDGTRLSIL.

This rearrangement joins TRBV11-2 to TRBJ2-3; D call uncertain. Germline V gene data show CDR1 as SGHAT and CDR2 as FQNNGV. The CDR3 is 14 amino acids. With 3 bases removed from V and 1 base from J, the gap between germline ends came to 8 bases. The CDR3 DNA reads as TGTGCCAGCAGCTTCCGAGACCGCACAGATACGCAGTATTTT. Translation: CASSFRDRTDTQYF.

This clonotype was counted ten times or more. The chain links TRBV5-5 to TRBJ2-5, with 7 bases lining up with TRBD2. In germline, CDR1 is SGHKS, CDR2 YYEKEE (reference sequence). With V trimmed by 4 bases and J by 2 bases, 11 bases remained unmatched. The CDR3 is 16 residues long. For the CDR3, the DNA is TGTGCCAGCAGCCGTGATCCGGGACTACGACAAGAGACCCAGTACTTC. Protein product: CASSRDPGLRQETQYF. Full variable domain (outside the CDR3, taken from reference TRBV5-5 and TRBJ2-5): DAGVTQSPTHLIKTRGQQVTLRCSPISGHKSVSWYQQVLGQGPQFIFQYYEKEERGRGNFPDRFSARQFPNYSSELNVNALLLGDSALYLCASSRDPGLRQETQYFGPGTRLLVL.

The genes are TRBV24-1 and TRBJ2-3; the D gene is possibly TRBD1 (6 bases). Trimming took 1 base from V and 3 from J, leaving 22 bases between them. The CDR3 runs 19 residues. Germline V CDR1 and CDR2: KGHDR, SFDVKD. The CDR3: CATSDFGNRDNFMTDTQYF. CDR3 DNA sequence: TGTGCCACCAGTGATTTTGGGAACCGGGACAACTTCATGACAGATACGCAGTATTTT.

The chain combines TRBV7-2 with TRBJ2-7, with a weak D call TRBD1 (6 bases). The CDR3 consists of 14 residues. V was pared by 1 base and J by 6 bases, with 13 bases between. CDR1 SGHTA and CDR2 FQGNSA come from the germline V gene. In DNA, the CDR3 is TGTGCCAGCAGCTTAGATGGGACAATTGCCGAGCAGTACTTC. Encoded protein: CASSLDGTIAEQYF.

This chain connects TRBV5-1 to TRBJ1-1; D ambiguous. Trimming removed 4 bases at V and 1 base at J, with 11 bases between. This CDR3 contains 14 residues. Germline V gene lookup returns CDR1 SGHRS and CDR2 YFSETQ. CDR3 bases: TGCGCCAGCAGCCCCCAGGTAACGAACACTGAAGCTTTCTTT. Its protein is CASSPQVTNTEAFF.

This clonotype showed up just a few times. The chain joins TRBV4-1 to TRBJ2-2; D gene ambiguous. The germline gives CDR1 MGHRA, CDR2 YSYEKL. The CDR3 length is 16 residues. V dropped 4 bases and J dropped 4 bases, with 16 bases sitting between them. The CDR3 sequence: CASSLTATGLTGELFF. The CDR3 coding sequence is TGCGCCAGCAGCCTTACTGCGACCGGGCTCACCGGGGAGCTGTTTTTT.

CDR3 DNA: TGTGCCAGCACCAAAGGGAATACCTACGAGCAGTACTTC. Its translation is CASTKGNTYEQYF. The chain joins TRBV27 to TRBJ2-7; D is undetermined. Germline CDR1 reads MNHEY; CDR2 reads SMNVEV (reference sequence). Trimming stripped 7 bases from V and 2 bases from J, with 12 bases between. The CDR3 runs 13 residues.

The chain has TRBV6-5 and TRBJ1-3, with a weak D call TRBD1 (5 bases). Germline V gene sequence: CDR1 MNHEY, CDR2 SVGAGI. V was cut by 6 bases and J by 3 bases, with 15 bases left in between. The CDR3 spans 15 residues. CDR3 residues: CASRRPSGHGNTIYF. CDR3 bases: TGTGCCAGCAGGCGTCCATCAGGGCATGGAAACACCATATATTTT.

This chain connects TRBV7-2 to TRBJ2-5, with 11 bases identical to TRBD1. CDR1 and CDR2 (germline): SGHTA, FQGNSA. The CDR3 has 15 residues. The V segment lost 5 bases and the J segment 2 bases; nucleotides outside the gene matches: 4. The CDR3 is CASSPGQGVQETQYF. CDR3 bases: TGTGCCAGCAGCCCGGGACAGGGGGTACAAGAGACCCAGTACTTC. The full variable domain, completed using reference TRBV7-2 and TRBJ2-5, is GAGVSQSPSNKVTEKGKDVELRCDPISGHTALYWYRQSLGQGLEFLIYFQGNSAPDKSGLPSDRFSAERTGGSVSTLTIQRTQQEDSAVYLCASSPGQGVQETQYFGPGTRLLVL.

The rearrangement joins TRBV28 to TRBJ1-5; D is undetermined. Trimming pared 5 bases from V and 4 bases from J, leaving 15 bases between. Germline V gene sequence: CDR1 MDHEN, CDR2 SYDVKM. The CDR3 is made up of 15 amino acids. The CDR3 is CASSTPRGPNQPQHF. The DNA of the CDR3 is TGTGCCAGCAGTACCCCGCGCGGCCCTAATCAGCCCCAGCATTTT.

The chain couples TRBV12-3 or TRBV12-4 to TRBJ1-2; tentative D call: TRBD1 (5 bases). This CDR3 region has 12 residues. V gave up 2 bases and J gave up 7 bases, with 8 bases separating them. The CDR3 nucleotides read TGTGCCAGCAGTTTATCAGGGCTTGGCTACACCTTC. This encodes CASSLSGLGYTF.

This clonotype was picked up many times. This chain connects TRBV20-1 to TRBJ1-5; D may be TRBD1 (6 bases). This CDR3 has 13 residues. CDR1 is DFQATT, CDR2 SNEGSKA, per germline (reference sequence). V gave up 6 bases and J gave up 3 bases, with 12 bases separating them. The CDR3 region has the DNA TGCAGTGCGAGACAGGTCCTCAATCAGCCCCAGCATTTT. Translating it yields CSARQVLNQPQHF.

This clonotype was recorded many times. The chain has TRBV28 and TRBJ1-5, with unresolved D. CDR1 and CDR2 (germline): MDHEN, SYDVKM. The CDR3 runs to 14 residues. V lost 6 bases and J 1 base, leaving 10 bases between the germline ends. CDR3 nucleotide sequence: TGTGCCAGCAGATTTCGACCGAGCAATCAGCCCCAGCATTTT. It is translated as CASRFRPSNQPQHF.

This clonotype was recorded many times. V usage is TRBV4-2 and J usage is TRBJ2-3; D is unresolved. CDR3 length: 16 amino acids. The germline CDR1 and CDR2 sequences are LGHNA and YNFKEQ. The germline V and J ends were trimmed by 1 base and 0 bases, with 11 bases remaining between them. CDR3 sequence reads: CASSQAIAASTDTQYF. CDR3 sequence (DNA): TGTGCCAGCAGCCAAGCAATCGCGGCTAGCACAGATACGCAGTATTTT.

This clonotype was seen only a few times. The rearrangement links TRBV7-2 to TRBJ2-1; D uncertain. Germline loops: CDR1 SGHTA, CDR2 FQGNSA. Trimming removed 5 bases from V and 2 bases from J, with 16 bases in between. The CDR3 length is 16 residues. The CDR3 sequence is CASSPAATPPYNEQFF. The CDR3 bases are TGTGCCAGCAGCCCTGCTGCGACTCCCCCCTACAATGAGCAGTTCTTC.

This chain connects TRBV27 to TRBJ1-2, with D hard to call. Germline CDR1 and CDR2: MNHEY and SMNVEV (reference sequence). There are 14 residues in the CDR3. Trimming left V 2 bases short and J 4 bases short, with 11 bases between. The CDR3 reads CASSLGRTSYGYTF. DNA of the CDR3: TGTGCCAGCAGTTTAGGACGGACTTCCTATGGCTACACCTTC.

This clonotype occurred a few times. The V and J genes are TRBV6-2 or TRBV6-3 and TRBJ2-1; D gene uncertain. V lost 6 bases to trimming and J lost 3 bases, with 3 bases between them. The germline V gene encodes CDR1 MNHEY and CDR2 SVGEGT. The CDR3 covers 11 residues. CDR3 region: CASRLYNEQFF. In DNA, the CDR3 is TGTGCCAGCAGACTCTACAATGAGCAGTTCTTC.

Only a few counts were recorded for this clonotype. The genes are TRBV27 and TRBJ1-1, with TRBD1 matching 10 bases. Unmatched junction bases numbered 10, after V lost 5 bases and J lost 7 bases. Germline-derived CDR1 and CDR2 are MNHEY and SMNVEV (reference sequence). The CDR3 length is 15 residues. CDR3 nucleotides: TGTGCCAGCAGTCTTCCGGGACAGGGGATTGTTGAAGCTTTCTTT. Its translation: CASSLPGQGIVEAFF.